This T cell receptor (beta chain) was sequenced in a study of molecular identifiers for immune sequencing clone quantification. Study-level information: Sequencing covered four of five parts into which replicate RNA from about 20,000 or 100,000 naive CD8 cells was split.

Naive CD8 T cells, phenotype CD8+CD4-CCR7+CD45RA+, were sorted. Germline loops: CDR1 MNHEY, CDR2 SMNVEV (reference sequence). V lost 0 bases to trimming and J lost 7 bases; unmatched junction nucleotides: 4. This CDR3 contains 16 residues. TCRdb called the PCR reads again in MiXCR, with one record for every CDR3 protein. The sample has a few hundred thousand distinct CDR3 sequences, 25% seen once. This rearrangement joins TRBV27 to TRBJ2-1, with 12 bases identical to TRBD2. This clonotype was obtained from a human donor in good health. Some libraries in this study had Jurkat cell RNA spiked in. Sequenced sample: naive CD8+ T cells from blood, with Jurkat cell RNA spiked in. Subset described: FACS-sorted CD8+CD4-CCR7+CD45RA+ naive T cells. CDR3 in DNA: TGTGCCAGCAGTTTATCGACTAGCGGGAGTTGGAATGAGCAGTTCTTC. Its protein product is CASSLSTSGSWNEQFF.